This entry concerns a single TCR beta chain. Its cognate antigen is unknown. This specimen belongs to a study of STAT5B mutations in CD4+ large granular lymphocyte leukemia. General study points: Patient CD4-sorted repertoires looked more clonal than healthy CD4+ repertoires, even without putative leukemic clones. Main leukemic clonotypes were patient-specific, but roughly 26% appeared at low frequency elsewhere. 8/27 top patient clones versus 2/35 control clones were TRBV06-family.

Healthy controls were blood donor buffy coats. The method was immunoSEQ multiplex PCR; TCRdb's version includes in-frame clones alone and lacks a portion of them. The sample has some 30,000 clones; around 71% are singletons. This CDR3 spans 17 amino acids. Germline V gene lookup returns CDR1 SGHTS and CDR2 YDEGEE. The V end was cut by 0 bases, the J end by 7 bases, with 17 bases between. This TCR derives from a human donor in good health. The chain combines TRBV5-8 with TRBJ1-6; no reliable D call. Sequencing was performed on CD4+ T cells from blood buffy coats. The CDR3 is CASSLGLAGRVNSPLHF. In DNA form, the CDR3 reads TGTGCCAGCAGCTTGGGGCTTGCCGGACGCGTGAATTCACCCCTCCACTTT.